The entry below describes one T cell receptor (beta chain). The CDR3 has 13 residues. The V gene's germline CDR1 is MNHNY and CDR2 SVGAGI (reference sequence). The V end was cut by 8 bases, the J end by 7 bases, with 17 bases between. As originally analysed: Quantification of nucleated cells was approximated via reference gene primer amplification. Here immunoSEQ multiplex PCR was the method, and the copy in TCRdb shows in-frame clones only, minus some. The DNA gave D and trimming, while V, J and clone size come from that table. The table has about 39,000 clones, approximately 89% seen once; the top ten hold about 4.6%. This entry is derived from a study of blood T cell repertoires in COVID-19. About the study: Sites in the United States, Italy and Spain provided acute and convalescent COVID-19 samples. Nucleic acid was either cDNA or gDNA, and it came from T cells, B-cell-depleted T cells, or PBMCs.

The TCR originated in a man in his fifties or sixties with acute or convalescent COVID-19. The sequencing input was peripheral blood. The V gene is TRBV6-6, the J gene TRBJ2-5; possible D gene TRBD2, 6 bases. DNA for the CDR3: TGTGCCAGCGCCCGAGGGGAGGTGGGGACCCAGTACTTC. This encodes CASARGEVGTQYF.